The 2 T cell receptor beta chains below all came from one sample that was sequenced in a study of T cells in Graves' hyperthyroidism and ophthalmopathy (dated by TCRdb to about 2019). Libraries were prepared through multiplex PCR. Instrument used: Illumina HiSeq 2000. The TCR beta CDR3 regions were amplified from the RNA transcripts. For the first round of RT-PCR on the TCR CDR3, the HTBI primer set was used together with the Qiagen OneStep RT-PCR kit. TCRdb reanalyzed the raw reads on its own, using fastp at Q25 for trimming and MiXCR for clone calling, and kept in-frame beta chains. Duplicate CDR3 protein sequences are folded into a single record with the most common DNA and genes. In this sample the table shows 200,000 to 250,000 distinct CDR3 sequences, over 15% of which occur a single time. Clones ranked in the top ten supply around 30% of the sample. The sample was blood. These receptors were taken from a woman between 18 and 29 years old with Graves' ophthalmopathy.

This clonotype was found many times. The CDR3 here is CSASDPNTGELFF. CDR3 DNA: TGCAGTGCTAGCGATCCGAACACCGGGGAGCTGTTTTTT. This chain joins TRBV20-1 and TRBJ2-2; the D is unclear. V lost 3 bases and J lost 0, with 5 bases in between. CDR3 length: 13 residues. Germline CDR1 is DFQATT and CDR2 is SNEGSKA (reference sequence).

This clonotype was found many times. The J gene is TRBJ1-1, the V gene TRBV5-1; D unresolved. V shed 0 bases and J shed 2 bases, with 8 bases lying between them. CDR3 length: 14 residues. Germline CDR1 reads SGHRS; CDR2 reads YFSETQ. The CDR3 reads CASSLDDVNTEAFF. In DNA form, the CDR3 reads TGCGCCAGCAGCTTGGATGACGTTAACACTGAAGCTTTCTTT.